Shown below are 30 T cell receptor beta chains from a single sample sequenced in a study of breast tumors, draining lymph nodes, adjacent tissues. Breast cancer patients provided tissue from their axillary draining lymph nodes. TCRdb recomputed calls from the multiplex PCR reads with MiXCR, one row per CDR3 protein. The sample records 150,000 to 200,000 distinct CDR3 sequences, 33% being singletons. Material: axillary lymph node tissue. The receptor source for this set is a female donor with breast cancer. Some clones in this sample may be carry-over from other donors' samples.

The V and J genes are TRBV29-1 and TRBJ1-5; no firm D call. V shed 0 bases and J shed 11 bases, with 23 bases lying between them. CDR1 is SQVTM, CDR2 ANQGSEA, per germline. There are 16 residues in the CDR3. Written as DNA, the CDR3 is TGCAGCGTTGAAGATCTTCAAGGACTAGCATCAGAGACCCAGCATTTT. The encoded protein is CSVEDLQGLASETQHF.

This clonotype has ten or more counts. The V and J genes are TRBV12-3 or TRBV12-4 and TRBJ2-7; 10 bases are shared with TRBD2. CDR3 length: 15 amino acids. V lost 6 bases and J lost 7; bases outside the gene matches: 12. CDR3 amino acids: CASSPTSGAASEQYF. CDR3 in DNA: TGTGCCAGCAGCCCTACTAGCGGGGCCGCTTCAGAGCAGTACTTC.

This clonotype was detected many times. The V call is TRBV30, the J call TRBJ2-3; the D gene is possibly TRBD1 (5 bases). Trimming left V 0 bases short and J 0 bases short, with 10 bases between. This CDR3 comprises 15 residues. The V gene's germline CDR1 is GTSNPN and CDR2 SVGIG (reference sequence). CDR3 nucleotides: TGTGCCTGGAGTGTACTTGACAGTAGCACAGATACGCAGTATTTT. Protein sequence: CAWSVLDSSTDTQYF.

This clonotype was seen at least ten times. The chain joins TRBV20-1 to TRBJ1-2; D is undetermined. V lost 1 base and J 7 bases, leaving 22 bases between the germline ends. Germline lookup yields CDR1 DFQATT and CDR2 SNEGSKA (reference sequence). This CDR3 spans 16 amino acids. CDR3 nucleotides: TGCAGTGCTAGAGTCCTAGTTTTACCCGACCGCCCTGGCTACACCTTC. Translation: CSARVLVLPDRPGYTF.

This clonotype was seen at least ten times. This chain connects TRBV4-2 to TRBJ1-5, with D unclear. The CDR3 totals 13 residues. In germline, CDR1 is LGHNA, CDR2 YNFKEQ. V was clipped by 0 bases and J by 5 bases, with 5 bases between them. CDR3 loop: CASSQDQDQPQHF. DNA for the CDR3: TGTGCCAGCAGCCAAGATCAAGATCAGCCCCAGCATTTT.

As concerns this clonotype: Just one base apart from a much larger clone, this may be a read error. This chain joins TRBV4-1 and TRBJ1-2; D gene uncertain. This CDR3 has 14 amino acids. Germline V gene sequence: CDR1 MGHRA, CDR2 YSYEKL. The CDR3 spells CASTQESRNYGYTF. In DNA form, the CDR3 reads TGCGCCAGCACCCAAGAATCCAGGAACTATGGCTACACCTTC.

This clonotype has only a few counts. A single base separates this from a much larger clone, so it may be a read error. This chain joins TRBV29-1 and TRBJ2-3, with D uncertain. Germline CDR1 SQVTM, CDR2 ANQGSEA. The CDR3 totals 12 residues. V lost 5 bases and J 2 bases, leaving 8 bases between the germline ends. The CDR3 region has the DNA TGCAGCGTTCATATAGCCACAGATACGCAGTATTTT. It codes for CSVHIATDTQYF.

This clonotype was recorded only once. The rearrangement uses TRBV25-1 and TRBJ1-2; 7 bases align to TRBD1. Germline V lookup: CDR1 MGHDK, CDR2 SYGVNS. CDR3 length: 13 residues. The J segment lost 8 bases and the V segment lost 3 bases, leaving 6 bases of the junction unmatched. CDR3 sequence: CASSEVTGYGYTF. The CDR3 DNA reads TGTGCCAGCAGTGAGGTGACAGGGTACGGCTACACCTTC.

This clonotype was recorded many times. The rearrangement joins TRBV19 to TRBJ1-2; tentatively, D is TRBD1 (5 bases). This CDR3 spans 13 amino acids. Germline V gene lookup returns CDR1 LNHDA and CDR2 SQIVND (reference sequence). Trimming left V 6 bases short and J 2 bases short, with 10 bases between. CDR3 protein: CASRDSPNYGYTF. The CDR3 nucleotides read TGTGCCAGTAGAGACAGCCCCAACTATGGCTACACCTTC. Combining the CDR3 with reference TRBV19 and TRBJ1-2 gives the whole variable domain DGGITQSPKYLFRKEGQNVTLSCEQNLNHDAMYWYRQDPGQGLRLIYYSQIVNDFQKGDIAEGYSVSREKKESFPLTVTSAQKNPTAFYLCASRDSPNYGYTFGSGTRLTVV.

Many counts were recorded for this clonotype. This chain joins TRBV9 and TRBJ2-2; D tentatively reads TRBD1 or TRBD2 (6 bases each). Looked up from germline, CDR1 is SGDLS and CDR2 is YYNGEE. The CDR3 has 16 amino acids. V lost 0 bases, J lost 6 bases, and 15 bases lay in between. CDR3 sequence: CASSVEGGPSAGELFF. In DNA form, the CDR3 reads TGTGCCAGCAGCGTAGAGGGGGGACCGTCCGCCGGGGAGCTGTTTTTT.

In the case of this clonotype: A read error is likely, as this CDR3 ends without the conserved phenylalanine or tryptophan. It is unclear where the CDR3 begins or ends on the DNA, so no DNA is shown, and the CDR3 is as TCRdb lists it. The chain employs TRBV3-1 and TRBJ2-7; the table's D call, TRBD1, was not checked against the DNA. Looked up from germline, CDR1 is LGHDT and CDR2 is YNNKEL (reference sequence). The CDR3 numbers 12 amino acids, ends counted. CDR3 loop: CASSQGTGGTYL.

In its sample, this clonotype was seen many times. The rearrangement uses TRBV4-1 and TRBJ1-2, with a weak D call TRBD1 (5 bases). Germline loops: CDR1 MGHRA, CDR2 YSYEKL. The CDR3 is made up of 16 amino acids. V was clipped by 1 base and J by 4 bases, with 16 bases between them. CDR3 DNA sequence: TGCGCCAGCAGCCAAGGGCCCGGAAAAAGGGGCTATGGCTACACCTTC. Its translation: CASSQGPGKRGYGYTF.

This clonotype appeared a few times. The V and J genes are TRBV20-1 and TRBJ1-1; 7 positions match TRBD1. Per the germline V gene, CDR1 is DFQATT and CDR2 is SNEGSKA (reference sequence). The V segment lost 7 bases and the J segment 1 base; nucleotides outside the gene matches: 9. The CDR3 has 14 amino acids. CDR3 loop: CSGKSYRGNTEAFF. The CDR3 nucleotides read TGCAGTGGGAAGAGTTACAGGGGGAACACTGAAGCTTTCTTT.

The chain couples TRBV5-1 to TRBJ2-5, with D tentatively TRBD1 (5 bases). The V gene's germline CDR1 is SGHRS and CDR2 YFSETQ. The CDR3 length is 16 residues. V lost 2 bases and J 4 bases, leaving 18 bases between the germline ends. The CDR3, as DNA: TGCGCCAGCAGCTTAGGGGTAGGAAATTCGGGAGAGACCCAGTACTTC. Its protein product is CASSLGVGNSGETQYF.

A few counts support this clonotype. One end of the junction is discordant with germline, which a read error may explain. The chain has TRBV9 and TRBJ1-2; maybe TRBD1 (6 bases). Germline CDR1 and CDR2: SGDLS and YYNGEE. The CDR3 is made up of 16 amino acids. CDR3 DNA sequence: TGTGCCTGCAGCGACCACCGGGACACAAGTCCGGTTGGCTACACCTTC. Translation: CACSDHRDTSPVGYTF.

This clonotype was seen many times. V is TRBV2 and J is TRBJ2-7; the match to TRBD2 covers 9 bases. Germline lookup yields CDR1 SNHLY and CDR2 FYNNEI. V shed 4 bases and J 4 bases; nucleotides not matched to a gene: 11. The CDR3 contains 16 residues. The chain's CDR3 is CASSAWTAGGPYEQYF. CDR3 nucleotide sequence: TGTGCCAGCAGTGCTTGGACGGCGGGAGGGCCTTACGAGCAGTACTTC. Looking up the rest from reference TRBV2 and TRBJ2-7 gives the full variable domain: EPEVTQTPSHQVTQMGQEVILRCVPISNHLYFYWYRQILGQKVEFLVSFYNNEISEKSEIFDDQFSVERPDGSNFTLKIRSTKLEDSAMYFCASSAWTAGGPYEQYFGPGTRLTVT.

The chain joins TRBV7-2 to TRBJ1-2; 7 bases match TRBD1. Germline CDR1 and CDR2: SGHTA and FQGNSA. The V and J ends lost 0 bases and 5 bases, in that order; junction bases with no gene match: 6. The length of the CDR3 is 15 residues. CDR3 sequence: CASSLANRGPYGYTF. The CDR3 region has the DNA TGTGCCAGCAGCTTAGCGAACAGGGGCCCTTATGGCTACACCTTC. Full variable domain (missing parts from reference TRBV7-2 and TRBJ1-2): GAGVSQSPSNKVTEKGKDVELRCDPISGHTALYWYRQSLGQGLEFLIYFQGNSAPDKSGLPSDRFSAERTGGSVSTLTIQRTQQEDSAVYLCASSLANRGPYGYTFGSGTRLTVV.

This clonotype was recorded many times. The J gene is TRBJ1-5, the V gene TRBV20-1; tentative D call: TRBD1 (5 bases). The CDR3 runs 15 residues. The V end was cut by 1 base, the J end by 4 bases, with 14 bases between. Germline V gives CDR1 DFQATT, CDR2 SNEGSKA (reference sequence). CDR3 bases: TGCAGTGCTAGAGCGGGGGAGGGAGGTAATCAGCCCCAGCATTTT. This sequence encodes CSARAGEGGNQPQHF.

V is TRBV11-3 and J is TRBJ1-1; D might be TRBD1 (5 bases). Trimming stripped 6 bases from V and 0 bases from J, with 11 bases between. Germline values: CDR1 SGHNT, CDR2 YENEEA. The CDR3 has 14 residues. In DNA form, the CDR3 reads TGTGCCAGCAGGGGGGGGGAAATGAACACTGAAGCTTTCTTT. Its protein product is CASRGGEMNTEAFF.

This clonotype occurred many times. The chain is built from TRBV12-3 or TRBV12-4 and TRBJ2-2; 8 positions agree with TRBD1. CDR3 length equals 13 residues. The V gene end was trimmed by 6 bases and the J gene end by 6 bases; junction bases not matched to a gene: 3. This CDR3 reads CASSRTGPGELFF. In DNA, the CDR3 is TGTGCCAGCAGCCGGACAGGGCCCGGGGAGCTGTTTTTT.

The chain recombines TRBV20-1 with TRBJ1-4; D gene ambiguous. V was clipped by 2 bases and J by 3 bases, with 4 bases between them. The CDR3 loop spans 12 amino acids. From germline, CDR1 is DFQATT and CDR2 SNEGSKA (reference sequence). CDR3 in amino acids: CSARKPNEKLFF. The CDR3 DNA sequence: TGCAGTGCTAGAAAGCCTAATGAAAAACTGTTTTTT.

This clonotype showed up just a few times. V is TRBV28 and J is TRBJ1-2, with TRBD1 as a possible D gene (6 bases). Deletions cut 6 bases from V and 6 bases from J, with 20 bases between. The germline gives CDR1 MDHEN, CDR2 SYDVKM. This CDR3 is 15 amino acids long. CDR3 in DNA: TGTGCCAGCAGAAGAGGGGGAAACTATAGGGATGGCTACACCTTC. Protein sequence: CASRRGGNYRDGYTF.

The sample holds many counts of this clonotype. CDR3 region: CASRDGSSYGYTF. In nucleotides, the CDR3 is TGTGCCAGCAGGGACGGGTCCTCCTATGGCTACACCTTC. This chain links TRBV14 with TRBJ1-2; D unclear. The CDR3 is made up of 13 amino acids. Deletions cut 6 bases from V and 4 bases from J, with 12 bases between. Per the germline V gene, CDR1 is SGHDN and CDR2 is FVKESK.

This clonotype was picked up a small number of times. This may come from a read error, since a much larger clone is one base off. No conserved phenylalanine or tryptophan is present at the end of the CDR3, so a read error is the likely explanation. V and J are TRBV9 and TRBJ2-1; D not resolved. The CDR3 runs 13 residues. Trimming took off 0 bases at V and 7 bases at J, with 8 bases between the two ends. From germline, CDR1 is SGDLS and CDR2 YYNGEE. CDR3: CASSVELGNEQFS. The CDR3 DNA reads as TGTGCCAGCAGCGTAGAACTCGGGAATGAGCAGTTCTCC.

Comments on this clonotype: This may arise from a read error, as a much more abundant clone is one base away. It is likely a read error, because the conserved phenylalanine at the end of the CDR3 is missing. The DNA is omitted, as the CDR3 cannot be located on it reliably, and the CDR3 follows TCRdb's listing. V is TRBV20-1 and J is TRBJ1-4; TRBD1, the D gene given by the table, was not confirmed from the DNA. The germline CDR1 and CDR2 sequences are DFQATT and SNEGSKA (reference sequence). Inclusive of both ends, the CDR3 amounts to 12 amino acids. The CDR3 is CSAGQGNEKPFV.

The sample holds one count of this clonotype. The chain recombines TRBV6-1 with TRBJ1-4; 8 bases are a match to TRBD1. V was pared by 7 bases and J by 5 bases, with 6 bases of the junction left unmatched. The germline V gene encodes CDR1 MNHNS and CDR2 SASEGT. This CDR3 region has 14 residues. Here the CDR3 reads CASNKDRDNEKLFF. The CDR3, as DNA: TGTGCCAGCAACAAGGACAGGGACAATGAAAAACTGTTTTTT.

The genes are TRBV20-1 and TRBJ2-4; D not certain. Trimming removed 0 bases at V and 0 bases at J, with 12 bases between. CDR3 length: 16 amino acids. The V gene's germline CDR1 is DFQATT and CDR2 SNEGSKA (reference sequence). The chain's CDR3 is CSARESVFIAKNIQYF. Here the CDR3 DNA reads TGCAGTGCTAGAGAGTCAGTGTTTATAGCCAAAAACATTCAGTACTTC.

There are many counts of this clonotype. This chain joins TRBV9 and TRBJ2-1, with TRBD2 identical over 7 bases. CDR1 and CDR2 (germline): SGDLS, YYNGEE. The V gene end was trimmed by 5 bases and the J gene end by 4 bases; junction bases not matched to a gene: 18. CDR3 length: 18 amino acids. CDR3 nucleotide sequence: TGTGCCAGCAGTAGGACCATACGTAGCGGGTCGCAGTACAATGAGCAGTTCTTC. Amino acids: CASSRTIRSGSQYNEQFF. Looking up the rest from reference TRBV9 and TRBJ2-1 gives the full variable domain: DSGVTQTPKHLITATGQRVTLRCSPRSGDLSVYWYQQSLDQGLQFLIQYYNGEERAKGNILERFSAQQFPDLHSELNLSSLELGDSALYFCASSRTIRSGSQYNEQFFGPGTRLTVL.

J is TRBJ1-1 and V is TRBV5-1, with D tentatively TRBD1 (6 bases). Germline CDR1 SGHRS, CDR2 YFSETQ. Between the trimmed V and J ends, which lost 4 bases and 0 bases, there was a span of 10 bases. The CDR3 is 14 residues long. CDR3 in amino acids: CASSVRTVNTEAFF. In DNA, the CDR3 is TGCGCCAGCAGCGTACGGACAGTGAACACTGAAGCTTTCTTT.

There are many counts of this clonotype. The chain is built from TRBV2 and TRBJ2-5, with unresolved D. V dropped 4 bases and J dropped 0 bases, with 12 bases sitting between them. The CDR3 totals 15 residues. Germline values: CDR1 SNHLY, CDR2 FYNNEI. As DNA, the CDR3 is TGTGCCAGCAGTGTCCTAGGTTCTAACCAAGAGACCCAGTACTTC. Translating gives CASSVLGSNQETQYF.